This is a list of T cell receptor beta chains from one sample in a study of blood T cells in healthy people across ages. TCRdb used MiXCR to reprocess the 5' RACE reads, holding one entry per CDR3 protein. The table includes approximately 820,000 distinct CDR3 sequences, 40% to 50% detected once. Material for sequencing was blood. Receptors originate from a man aged 55 to 70 in good health. CDR3s include the opening cysteine and the closing phenylalanine or tryptophan. The order of the fields is J gene, V gene, D gene, clone size, CDR3 protein, CDR3 DNA. A D gene is named only where the DNA matches it firmly. Rows may omit the clone size; those that give it use once, few, many or a size class.

j_call: TRBJ1-5; v_call: TRBV2; d_call: .; clone_size: few; cdr3_aa: CASSEVLNQPQHF; cdr3_nt: TGTGCCAGCAGTGAAGTCCTAAATCAGCCCCAGCATTTT
j_call: TRBJ1-6; v_call: TRBV6-5; d_call: .; clone_size: few; cdr3_aa: CPYSRGGNSPLHF; cdr3_nt: TGTCCTTACAGCAGGGGTGGCAATTCACCCCTCCACTTT
j_call: TRBJ2-7; v_call: TRBV19; d_call: .; clone_size: .; cdr3_aa: CASSPPSRVSEQYF; cdr3_nt: TGTGCCAGTAGTCCGCCCTCCAGGGTCTCCGAGCAGTACTTC
j_call: TRBJ1-2; v_call: TRBV13; d_call: .; clone_size: few; cdr3_aa: CASSYMTGYGYTF; cdr3_nt: TGTGCCAGCAGTTATATGACGGGCTATGGCTACACCTTC
j_call: TRBJ2-4; v_call: TRBV5-6; d_call: TRBD1; clone_size: few; cdr3_aa: CASSLGTGGNKNIQYF; cdr3_nt: TGTGCCAGCAGCTTGGGGACAGGGGGGAACAAAAACATTCAGTACTTC
j_call: TRBJ2-7; v_call: TRBV7-2; d_call: .; clone_size: many; cdr3_aa: CASSSGRLSYEQYF; cdr3_nt: TGTGCCAGCAGCTCAGGGAGGCTTTCCTACGAGCAGTACTTC
j_call: TRBJ2-1; v_call: TRBV29-1; d_call: .; clone_size: many; cdr3_aa: CSVETYNEQFF; cdr3_nt: TGCAGCGTTGAAACCTACAATGAGCAGTTCTTC
j_call: TRBJ1-5; v_call: TRBV4-1; d_call: .; clone_size: .; cdr3_aa: CASSQDPGSMGQNQPQHF; cdr3_nt: TGCGCCAGCAGCCAAGATCCGGGGTCTATGGGGCAAAATCAGCCCCAGCATTTT
j_call: TRBJ2-1; v_call: TRBV5-1; d_call: .; clone_size: few; cdr3_aa: CASSLEPLSDNEQFF; cdr3_nt: TGCGCCAGCAGCTTGGAGCCCCTATCCGACAATGAGCAGTTCTTC
j_call: TRBJ2-5; v_call: TRBV20-1; d_call: .; clone_size: .; cdr3_aa: CSAMTGRSYNEQYF; cdr3_nt: TGCAGTGCTATGACAGGGAGGTCATACAATGAGCAGTACTTC
j_call: TRBJ2-7; v_call: TRBV20-1; d_call: .; clone_size: .; cdr3_aa: CSARGPGHPSYEQYF; cdr3_nt: TGCAGTGCTAGAGGTCCGGGACACCCATCCTACGAGCAGTACTTC
j_call: TRBJ1-2; v_call: TRBV30; d_call: TRBD1; clone_size: .; cdr3_aa: CASPGGGGYGYTF; cdr3_nt: TGTGCCTCCCCCGGAGGGGGCGGCTATGGCTACACCTTC
j_call: TRBJ2-3; v_call: TRBV12-3/TRBV12-4; d_call: .; clone_size: .; cdr3_aa: CASSFGTSWSTDTQYF; cdr3_nt: TGTGCCAGCAGTTTCGGCACTAGCTGGAGCACAGATACGCAGTATTTT
j_call: TRBJ1-4; v_call: TRBV20-1; d_call: .; clone_size: many; cdr3_aa: CSARRRAGGGTNEKLFF; cdr3_nt: TGCAGTGCTCGCCGGCGGGCAGGCGGGGGAACTAATGAAAAACTGTTTTTT
j_call: TRBJ2-5; v_call: TRBV25-1; d_call: .; clone_size: .; cdr3_aa: CASSGVLPSSWETQYF; cdr3_nt: TGTGCCAGCAGTGGGGTGCTCCCGAGCAGCTGGGAGACCCAGTACTTC
j_call: TRBJ2-7; v_call: TRBV6-6; d_call: .; clone_size: few; cdr3_aa: CASSYNRYEQYF; cdr3_nt: TGTGCCAGCAGTTACAATCGCTACGAGCAGTACTTC
j_call: TRBJ1-1; v_call: TRBV4-2; d_call: TRBD1; clone_size: .; cdr3_aa: CASSHGDRGRNTEAFF; cdr3_nt: TGTGCCAGCAGCCATGGGGACAGGGGGCGGAACACTGAAGCTTTCTTT
j_call: TRBJ2-7; v_call: TRBV6-6; d_call: TRBD2; clone_size: .; cdr3_aa: CASTSGGPYEQYF; cdr3_nt: TGTGCCAGCACCAGCGGGGGCCCCTACGAGCAGTACTTC
j_call: TRBJ2-1; v_call: TRBV20-1; d_call: .; clone_size: many; cdr3_aa: CSLTRAGLNEQFF; cdr3_nt: TGCAGTCTCACTAGGGCGGGTCTCAATGAGCAGTTCTTC
j_call: TRBJ2-5; v_call: TRBV5-4; d_call: .; clone_size: .; cdr3_aa: CASSFLAGPETRYF; cdr3_nt: TGTGCCAGCAGCTTTCTTGCTGGTCCAGAGACCCGGTACTTC
j_call: TRBJ1-6; v_call: TRBV9; d_call: .; clone_size: .; cdr3_aa: CASSVGGSGRSPLHF; cdr3_nt: TGTGCCAGCAGCGTAGGGGGATCGGGTCGTTCACCCCTCCACTTT
j_call: TRBJ2-7; v_call: TRBV7-2; d_call: TRBD2; clone_size: .; cdr3_aa: CASSPRTSNSYEQYF; cdr3_nt: TGTGCCAGCAGCCCCCGGACTAGTAACTCCTACGAGCAGTACTTC
j_call: TRBJ1-5; v_call: TRBV24-1; d_call: .; clone_size: few; cdr3_aa: CATSESGIQPQHF; cdr3_nt: TGTGCCACCAGTGAGTCAGGGATCCAGCCCCAGCATTTT
j_call: TRBJ1-6; v_call: TRBV10-3; d_call: .; clone_size: .; cdr3_aa: CAITPTGDSPLHF; cdr3_nt: TGTGCCATCACCCCGACTGGTGATTCACCCCTCCACTTT
j_call: TRBJ1-4; v_call: TRBV20-1; d_call: .; clone_size: .; cdr3_aa: CSARRTRRATNEKLFF; cdr3_nt: TGCAGTGCTAGAAGGACGCGGCGGGCAACTAATGAAAAACTGTTTTTT
j_call: TRBJ1-2; v_call: TRBV6-2/TRBV6-3; d_call: TRBD1; clone_size: .; cdr3_aa: CASSSARTGLSYDYTF; cdr3_nt: TGTGCCAGCAGTTCCGCCAGGACAGGACTATCCTATGACTACACCTTC
j_call: TRBJ2-4; v_call: TRBV4-3; d_call: .; clone_size: many; cdr3_aa: CASSQGHENIQYF; cdr3_nt: TGCGCCAGCAGCCAAGGACACGAGAACATTCAGTACTTC
j_call: TRBJ1-4; v_call: TRBV7-2; d_call: .; clone_size: .; cdr3_aa: CASRSGLPGEKLFF; cdr3_nt: TGTGCCAGCAGGTCGGGACTCCCGGGGGAAAAACTGTTTTTT
j_call: TRBJ2-3; v_call: TRBV20-1; d_call: TRBD1; clone_size: .; cdr3_aa: CSARSGTGLTDTQYF; cdr3_nt: TGCAGTGCTAGATCCGGGACAGGGCTCACAGATACGCAGTATTTT
j_call: TRBJ2-7; v_call: TRBV20-1; d_call: .; clone_size: .; cdr3_aa: CSARDRDGSSYEQYF; cdr3_nt: TGCAGTGCTAGAGATCGGGACGGGAGCTCCTACGAGCAGTACTTC
j_call: TRBJ2-5; v_call: TRBV9; d_call: .; clone_size: .; cdr3_aa: CASSGGQLYQETQYF; cdr3_nt: TGTGCCAGCAGCGGGGGACAACTTTACCAAGAGACCCAGTACTTC
j_call: TRBJ2-3; v_call: TRBV19; d_call: TRBD2; clone_size: .; cdr3_aa: CASRISGGMDTQYF; cdr3_nt: TGTGCCAGTAGGATTAGCGGGGGGATGGATACGCAGTATTTT
j_call: TRBJ1-5; v_call: TRBV28; d_call: .; clone_size: few; cdr3_aa: CASSLQFNQPQHF; cdr3_nt: TGTGCCAGCAGTTTACAGTTTAATCAGCCCCAGCATTTT
j_call: TRBJ1-6; v_call: TRBV5-1; d_call: .; clone_size: .; cdr3_aa: CASSLESGRGSPLHF; cdr3_nt: TGCGCCAGCAGCTTGGAGTCAGGGCGAGGATCACCCCTCCACTTT
j_call: TRBJ1-1; v_call: TRBV20-1; d_call: .; clone_size: few; cdr3_aa: CSAWTVMNTEAFF; cdr3_nt: TGCAGTGCGTGGACAGTGATGAACACTGAAGCTTTCTTT
j_call: TRBJ2-1; v_call: TRBV28; d_call: TRBD2; clone_size: .; cdr3_aa: CASRPEGPRWEGPHNEQFF; cdr3_nt: TGTGCCAGCAGACCGGAAGGCCCCAGGTGGGAGGGGCCACACAATGAGCAGTTCTTC
j_call: TRBJ2-6; v_call: TRBV20-1; d_call: .; clone_size: .; cdr3_aa: CSARDYRFEGSGANVLTF; cdr3_nt: TGCAGTGCTAGAGATTATCGATTCGAAGGCTCTGGGGCCAACGTCCTGACTTTC
j_call: TRBJ2-1; v_call: TRBV9; d_call: .; clone_size: few; cdr3_aa: CASSVRGQGDEQFF; cdr3_nt: TGTGCCAGCAGCGTAAGGGGCCAAGGGGATGAGCAGTTCTTC
j_call: TRBJ2-7; v_call: TRBV10-3; d_call: TRBD1; clone_size: few; cdr3_aa: CAISRTGAYEQYF; cdr3_nt: TGTGCCATCAGTAGGACAGGGGCCTACGAGCAGTACTTC
j_call: TRBJ2-1; v_call: TRBV12-3/TRBV12-4; d_call: TRBD1; clone_size: .; cdr3_aa: CASSPDRDKQFF; cdr3_nt: TGTGCCAGCAGCCCAGACAGGGATAAGCAGTTCTTC